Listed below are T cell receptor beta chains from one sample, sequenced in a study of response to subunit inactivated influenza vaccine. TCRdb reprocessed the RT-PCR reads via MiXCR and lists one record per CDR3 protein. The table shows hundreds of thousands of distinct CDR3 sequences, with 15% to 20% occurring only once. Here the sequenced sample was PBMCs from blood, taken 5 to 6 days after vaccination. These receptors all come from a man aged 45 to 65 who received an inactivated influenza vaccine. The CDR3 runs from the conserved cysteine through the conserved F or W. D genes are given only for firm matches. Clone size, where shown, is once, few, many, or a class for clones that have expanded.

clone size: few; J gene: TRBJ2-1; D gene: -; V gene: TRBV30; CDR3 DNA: TGTGCCTGGTACCTCGCTGGCTCACCTTACAATGAGCAGTTCTTC; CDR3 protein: CAWYLAGSPYNEQFF
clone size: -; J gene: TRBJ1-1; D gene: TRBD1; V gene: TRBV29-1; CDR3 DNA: TGCAGCGTCCGACAGGGGGCCGCTGAAGCTTTCTTT; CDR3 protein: CSVRQGAAEAFF
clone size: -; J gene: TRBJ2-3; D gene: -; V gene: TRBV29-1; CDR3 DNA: TGCAGCGGGGGATCATTAGCAGATACGCAGTATTTT; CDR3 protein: CSGGSLADTQYF
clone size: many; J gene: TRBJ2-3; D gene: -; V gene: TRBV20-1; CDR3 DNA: TGCAGTGCTCTCCGGACTGATACGCAGTATTTT; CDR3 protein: CSALRTDTQYF
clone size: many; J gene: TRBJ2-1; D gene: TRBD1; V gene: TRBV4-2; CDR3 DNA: TGTGCCAGCAGCCCCCGGGACAGGGGATATAATGAGCAGTTCTTC; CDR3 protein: CASSPRDRGYNEQFF
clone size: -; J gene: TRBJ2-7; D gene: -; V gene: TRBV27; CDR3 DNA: TGTGCCAGCAGTTTAGCCGGGTACTACGAGCAGTACTTC; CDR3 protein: CASSLAGYYEQYF
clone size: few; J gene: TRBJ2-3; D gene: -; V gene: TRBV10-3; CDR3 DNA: TGTGCCATCAGCCCCTCGGGGGCGGGAATCACAGATACGCAGTATTTT; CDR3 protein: CAISPSGAGITDTQYF
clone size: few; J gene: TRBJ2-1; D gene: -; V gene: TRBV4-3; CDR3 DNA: TGCGCCAGCAGCCAAGATGGGCAGGGGTACTACAATGAGCAGTTCTTC; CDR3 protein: CASSQDGQGYYNEQFF
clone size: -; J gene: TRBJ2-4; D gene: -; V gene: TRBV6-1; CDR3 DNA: TGTGCCAGCAGTGGGGACCCAGCCCCACGGGCCATTCAGTACTTC; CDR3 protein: CASSGDPAPRAIQYF
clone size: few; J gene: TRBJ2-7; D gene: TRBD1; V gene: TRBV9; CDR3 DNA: TGTGCCAGCAGCGCTACAGGGGGCTTCAACGAGCAGTACTTC; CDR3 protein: CASSATGGFNEQYF
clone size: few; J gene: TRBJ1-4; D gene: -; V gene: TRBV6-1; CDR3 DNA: TGTGCCAGCAGGGACCGTTTGGGGGTGACTAATGAAAAACTGTTTTTT; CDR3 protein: CASRDRLGVTNEKLFF